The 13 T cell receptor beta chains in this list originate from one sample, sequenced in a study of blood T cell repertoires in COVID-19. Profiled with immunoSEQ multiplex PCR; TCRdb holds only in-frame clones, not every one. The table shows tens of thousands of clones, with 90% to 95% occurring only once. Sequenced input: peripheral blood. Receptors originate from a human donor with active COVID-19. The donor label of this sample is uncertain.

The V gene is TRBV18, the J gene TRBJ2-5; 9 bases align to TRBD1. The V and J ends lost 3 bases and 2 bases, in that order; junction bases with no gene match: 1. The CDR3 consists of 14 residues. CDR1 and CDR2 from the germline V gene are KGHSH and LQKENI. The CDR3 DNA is TGTGCCAGCTCACCCGGACAGGGGCAAGAGACCCAGTACTTC. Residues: CASSPGQGQETQYF.

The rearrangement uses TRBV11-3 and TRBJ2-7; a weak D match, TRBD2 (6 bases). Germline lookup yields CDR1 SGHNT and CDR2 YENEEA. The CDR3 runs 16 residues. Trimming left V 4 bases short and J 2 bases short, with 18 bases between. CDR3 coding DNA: TGTGCCAGCAGCTCGACTAGAGGAGTCGCAACCTACGAGCAGTACTTC. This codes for CASSSTRGVATYEQYF. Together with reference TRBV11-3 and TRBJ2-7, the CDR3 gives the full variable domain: EAGVVQSPRYKIIEKKQPVAFWCNPISGHNTLYWYLQNLGQGPELLIRYENEEAVDDSQLPKDRFSAERLKGVDSTLKIQPAELGDSAVYLCASSSTRGVATYEQYFGPGTRLTVT.

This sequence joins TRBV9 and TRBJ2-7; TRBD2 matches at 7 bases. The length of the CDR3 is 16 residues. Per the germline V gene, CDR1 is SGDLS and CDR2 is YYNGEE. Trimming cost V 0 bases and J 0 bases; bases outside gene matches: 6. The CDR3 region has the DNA TGTGCCAGCAGCGTAGGGGGGGGAGCAAGCTCCTACGAGCAGTACTTC. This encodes CASSVGGGASSYEQYF.

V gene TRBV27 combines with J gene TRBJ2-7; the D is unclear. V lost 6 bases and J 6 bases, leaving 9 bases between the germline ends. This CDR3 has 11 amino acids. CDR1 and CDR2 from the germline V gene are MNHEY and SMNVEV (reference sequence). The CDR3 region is CASSQASEQYF. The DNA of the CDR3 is TGTGCCAGCAGCCAAGCAAGCGAGCAGTACTTC.

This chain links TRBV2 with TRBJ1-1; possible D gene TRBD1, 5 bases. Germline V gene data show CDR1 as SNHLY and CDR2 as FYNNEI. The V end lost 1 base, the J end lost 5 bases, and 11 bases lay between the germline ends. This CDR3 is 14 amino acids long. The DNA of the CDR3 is TGTGCCAGCAGTGAAGGTAGGGGCAGGACTGAAGCTTTCTTT. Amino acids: CASSEGRGRTEAFF.

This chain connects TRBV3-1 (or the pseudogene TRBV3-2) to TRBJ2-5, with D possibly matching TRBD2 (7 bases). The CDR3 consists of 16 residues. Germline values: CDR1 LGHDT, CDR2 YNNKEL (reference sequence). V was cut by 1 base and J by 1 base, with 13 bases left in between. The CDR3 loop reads CASSQVGGGPQETQYF. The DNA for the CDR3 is TGTGCCAGCAGCCAAGTTGGGGGGGGCCCCCAAGAGACCCAGTACTTC.

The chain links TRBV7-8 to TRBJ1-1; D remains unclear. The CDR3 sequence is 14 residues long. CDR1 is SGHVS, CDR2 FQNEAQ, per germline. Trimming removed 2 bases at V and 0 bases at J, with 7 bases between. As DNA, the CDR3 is TGTGCCAGCAGCTTACTGTTAATGAACACTGAAGCTTTCTTT. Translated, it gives CASSLLLMNTEAFF.

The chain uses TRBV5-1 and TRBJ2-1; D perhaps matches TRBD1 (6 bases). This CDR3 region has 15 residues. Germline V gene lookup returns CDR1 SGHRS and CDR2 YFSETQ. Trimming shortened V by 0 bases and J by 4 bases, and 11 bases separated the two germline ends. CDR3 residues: CASSLAPTGYNEQFF. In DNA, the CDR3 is TGCGCCAGCAGCTTGGCCCCTACAGGGTACAATGAGCAGTTCTTC.

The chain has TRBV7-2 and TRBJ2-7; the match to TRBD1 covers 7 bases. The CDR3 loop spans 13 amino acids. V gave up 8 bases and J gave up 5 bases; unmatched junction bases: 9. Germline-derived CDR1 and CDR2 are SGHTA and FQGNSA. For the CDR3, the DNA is TGTGCCAGCGGTCCTAACAGGGGAGACGAGCAGTACTTC. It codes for CASGPNRGDEQYF.

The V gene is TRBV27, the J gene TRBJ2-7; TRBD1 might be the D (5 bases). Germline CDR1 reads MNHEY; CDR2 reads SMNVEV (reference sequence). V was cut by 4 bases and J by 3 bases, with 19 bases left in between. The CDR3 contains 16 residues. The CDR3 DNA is TGTGCCAGCAGTTATGGGGCAGTAGAACATTACTACGAGCAGTACTTC. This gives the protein CASSYGAVEHYYEQYF.

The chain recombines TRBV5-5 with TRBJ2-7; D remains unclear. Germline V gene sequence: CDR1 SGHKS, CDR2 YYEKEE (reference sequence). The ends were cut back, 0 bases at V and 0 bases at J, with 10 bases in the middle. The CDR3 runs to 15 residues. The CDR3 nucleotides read TGTGCCAGCAGCTTGGGGATAACAGCCTCCTACGAGCAGTACTTC. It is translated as CASSLGITASYEQYF.

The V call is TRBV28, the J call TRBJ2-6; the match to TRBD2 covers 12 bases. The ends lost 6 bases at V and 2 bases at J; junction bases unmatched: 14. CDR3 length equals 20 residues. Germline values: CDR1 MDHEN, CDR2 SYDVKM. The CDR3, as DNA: TGTGCCAGCAGCCCAACCCTGGAGACTAGCGGGAGTCCTGGGGCCAACGTCCTGACTTTC. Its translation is CASSPTLETSGSPGANVLTF.

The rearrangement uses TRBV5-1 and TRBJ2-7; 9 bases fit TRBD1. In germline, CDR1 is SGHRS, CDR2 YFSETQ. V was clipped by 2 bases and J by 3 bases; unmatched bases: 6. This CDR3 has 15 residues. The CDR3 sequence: CASSFLPGQGYEQYF. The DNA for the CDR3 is TGCGCCAGCAGCTTTCTTCCGGGACAGGGCTACGAGCAGTACTTC.